The TCR beta chain under discussion was sequenced for a study of cytomegalovirus exposure and HLA in healthy donors. As concerns this clone: What it recognizes is unknown.

Germline assignment: CDR1 MNHEY and CDR2 SVGAGI. The J segment lost 9 bases and the V segment lost 0 bases, leaving 3 bases of the junction unmatched. The CDR3 sequence is 15 residues long. Regarding the study as a whole: Investigators reported more than 150 TCR beta chains as tied to cytomegalovirus. A later analysis appeared to link common viral pathogens to several of the most significant clusters. The availability of immune exposure information extended only to CMV serostatus. The dataset shows that most TCR sequences were rare, while some public TCRs occurred in many donors.

Amplification used 60 Vbeta primers and 13 Jbeta primers. Generated by immunoSEQ multiplex PCR, the TCRdb table keeps only in-frame clones and is missing some. The sample holds 100,000 to 150,000 clones, about two thirds seen once. The sequencing input was PBMCs. This chain connects TRBV6-5 to TRBJ1-6, with TRBD1 matching over 9 bases. This receptor was obtained from a man aged 30 to 45 in good health and CMV-seronegative. The CDR3 DNA reads TGTGCCAGCAGTTACTCAGGGACAGGGATTTCACCCCTCCACTTT. Translated, it gives CASSYSGTGISPLHF.